A selection of T cell receptor beta chains follows, all from one sample in a study of CD4 T cells in relation to SARS-CoV-2 and coronaviruses. Clones were sequenced by immunoSEQ multiplex PCR, and TCRdb holds only the in-frame ones, with some missing. Here the sample spans about 11,000 clones, around 80% being singletons. Their cognate antigens are unknown. Sequencing was performed on CD4+ T cells from PBMCs, cultured in vitro. The receptors originated from a human donor in good health. CDR3s include the opening cysteine and the closing phenylalanine or tryptophan. A D gene is named only where the DNA matches it firmly. Clone size is stated in some rows and not others, as once, few, many or a class when expanded.

>TRBV18|TRBJ2-2|once|-|16
CASSPWEQVGTGELFF
TGTGCCAGCTCCCCTTGGGAGCAGGTCGGGACCGGGGAGCTGTTTTTT
>TRBV2|TRBJ1-5|few|-|16
CASSEMGGLDRQPQHF
TGTGCCAGCAGTGAAATGGGAGGACTGGACCGACAGCCCCAGCATTTT
>TRBV4-1|TRBJ2-7|-|TRBD1|14
CASSHPTRGPEQYF
TGCGCCAGCAGCCATCCCACCAGGGGGCCCGAGCAGTACTTC
>TRBV18|TRBJ1-5|-|TRBD1|13
CASSPQGGQPQHF
TGTGCCAGCTCACCTCAGGGGGGTCAGCCCCAGCATTTT
>TRBV6-2/TRBV6-3|TRBJ2-5|-|-|12
CASSYVQETQYF
TGTGCCAGCAGTTATGTCCAAGAGACCCAGTACTTC
>TRBV3-1/TRBV3-2|TRBJ2-3|few|-|13
CASSQPPTDTQYF
TGTGCCAGCAGCCAGCCCCCCACAGATACGCAGTATTTT
>TRBV11-2|TRBJ2-3|once|-|15
CASSLDGGTTDTQYF
TGTGCCAGCAGCTTAGATGGGGGTACCACAGATACGCAGTATTTT
>TRBV7-2|TRBJ1-1|-|-|15
CASSLQQGSHTEAFF
TGTGCCAGCAGCCTCCAACAGGGATCGCACACTGAAGCTTTCTTT
>TRBV28|TRBJ1-2|-|-|11
CASSLGDGYTF
TGTGCCAGCAGTTTGGGGGATGGCTACACCTTC
>TRBV4-1|TRBJ1-4|-|-|16
CASSPSPGDRAEKLFF
TGCGCCAGCAGCCCTAGCCCCGGGGATCGGGCTGAAAAACTGTTTTTT
>TRBV7-7|TRBJ2-1|-|-|13
CASSLDDAGEQFF
TGTGCTAGCAGCTTAGACGACGCGGGAGAGCAGTTCTTC
>TRBV30|TRBJ1-5|-|-|13
CAWGSWGPQPQHF
TGTGCCTGGGGGTCGTGGGGGCCTCAGCCCCAGCATTTT
>TRBV28|TRBJ1-3|-|TRBD1|16
CASSSLGQPSGNTIYF
TGTGCCAGCAGTTCCTTGGGACAGCCCTCTGGAAACACCATATATTTT
>TRBV10-1|TRBJ2-5|-|TRBD2|15
CASSVSAGGLGTQYF
TGCGCCAGCAGTGTCTCAGCGGGGGGCCTAGGGACCCAGTACTTC
>TRBV29-1|TRBJ2-1|medium-sized|-|15
CSVDSGAGSYNEQFF
TGCAGCGTTGATTCGGGGGCAGGCTCCTACAATGAGCAGTTCTTC
>TRBV6-6|TRBJ1-4|-|TRBD1|16
CASSYSTGATNEKLFF
TGTGCCAGCAGCTATAGCACAGGGGCAACTAATGAAAAACTGTTTTTT
>TRBV7-8|TRBJ2-3|-|TRBD2|15
CASSSGASGADTQYF
TGTGCCAGCAGCTCCGGGGCTAGCGGGGCAGATACGCAGTATTTT
>TRBV9|TRBJ2-7|-|TRBD1|13
CASSGDRGREQYF
TGTGCCAGCAGCGGGGACAGGGGGAGGGAGCAGTACTTC
>TRBV19|TRBJ1-1|once|-|13
CASSPGTGGDAFF
TGTGCCAGTAGTCCAGGGACGGGTGGTGATGCTTTCTTT
>TRBV19|TRBJ1-5|few|TRBD1|14
CASNPGQGAQPQHF
TGTGCCAGTAACCCGGGACAGGGGGCTCAGCCCCAGCATTTT
>TRBV29-1|TRBJ2-7|-|-|13
CSAGGPPFYEQYF
TGCAGCGCCGGAGGCCCACCATTCTACGAGCAGTACTTC
>TRBV4-1|TRBJ1-4|-|-|18
CASSHPRMKGGRREKLFF
TGCGCCAGCAGCCACCCGAGGATGAAGGGCGGACGTCGCGAAAAACTGTTTTTT
>TRBV5-4|TRBJ2-6|-|-|15
CASRPDRSGANVLTF
TGTGCCAGCAGACCCGACAGATCCGGGGCCAACGTCCTGACTTTC
>TRBV9|TRBJ2-3|-|-|14
CASSSGPLTDTQYF
TGTGCCAGCAGCTCCGGCCCTCTTACAGATACGCAGTATTTT
>TRBV5-4|TRBJ2-2|-|-|15
CASSRELSNTGELFF
TGTGCCAGCAGCCGGGAACTCTCTAACACCGGGGAGCTGTTTTTT
>TRBV4-1|TRBJ2-3|-|TRBD2|18
CASSFGLAGGFRTDTQYF
TGCGCCAGCAGCTTCGGACTAGCGGGAGGGTTCCGCACAGATACGCAGTATTTT
>TRBV20-1|TRBJ2-7|-|-|12
CSASSEFYEQYF
TGCAGTGCTAGTAGCGAATTCTACGAGCAGTACTTC
>TRBV4-3|TRBJ2-2|-|TRBD2|17
CASSRELAGANTGELFF
TGCGCCAGCAGCCGAGAACTAGCGGGAGCGAACACCGGGGAGCTGTTTTTT
>TRBV25-1|TRBJ2-2|-|TRBD1|17
CASSPARGRWNTGELFF
TGTGCCAGCAGCCCCGCCAGGGGGCGATGGAACACCGGGGAGCTGTTTTTT
>TRBV6-6|TRBJ2-1|-|TRBD1|16
CASSSTRTGGKNEQFF
TGTGCCAGCAGTTCTACAAGGACAGGGGGCAAAAATGAGCAGTTCTTC
>TRBV7-3|TRBJ2-3|-|-|15
CASSLIPTSTDTQYF
TGTGCCAGCAGCTTAATCCCAACTAGCACAGATACGCAGTATTTT
>TRBV11-3|TRBJ1-5|-|-|17
CASSPLSESAGNQPQHF
TGTGCCAGCAGTCCACTATCCGAGTCGGCCGGCAATCAGCCCCAGCATTTT
>TRBV3-1/TRBV3-2|TRBJ2-5|once|TRBD2|16
CASSLFRGRIQETQYF
TGTGCCAGCAGCCTGTTTCGCGGGAGAATCCAAGAGACCCAGTACTTC
>TRBV4-3|TRBJ2-1|-|TRBD2|16
CASSQNQGLAIREQFF
TGCGCCAGCAGCCAAAATCAGGGACTAGCGATCCGGGAGCAGTTCTTC
>TRBV30|TRBJ2-1|-|-|13
CAWFLVFYNEQFF
TGTGCCTGGTTTCTAGTTTTCTACAATGAGCAGTTCTTC
>TRBV5-1|TRBJ2-1|-|TRBD2|16
CASSLGPLLAGEEQFF
TGCGCCAGCAGCTTGGGTCCCCTCCTAGCGGGAGAAGAGCAGTTCTTC
>TRBV6-5|TRBJ2-7|-|-|14
CASSYSGVGREQYF
TGTGCCAGCAGCTACTCGGGGGTGGGTAGGGAGCAGTACTTC
>TRBV4-3|TRBJ2-5|-|TRBD1|15
CASSLSGQAQETQYF
TGCGCCAGCAGCCTGTCCGGACAGGCCCAAGAGACCCAGTACTTC
>TRBV25-1|TRBJ1-1|-|-|14
CASSEWNEDTRAFF
TGTGCCAGCAGTGAATGGAATGAGGATACAAGGGCTTTCTTT
>TRBV11-2|TRBJ2-5|once|-|15
CASSSLQGKLGTQYF
TGTGCCAGCAGCTCGCTTCAGGGGAAGTTAGGGACCCAGTACTTC
>TRBV5-1|TRBJ2-6|-|TRBD1|16
CASTGTGGSGANVLTF
TGCGCCAGCACCGGGACAGGGGGCTCTGGGGCCAACGTCCTGACTTTC
>TRBV12-5|TRBJ2-7|-|-|15
CASGFPGTRPYEQYF
TGTGCTAGTGGTTTTCCCGGGACACGTCCCTACGAGCAGTACTTC
>TRBV3-1/TRBV3-2|TRBJ2-7|-|-|15
CASSFQSRGASEQYF
TGTGCCAGCAGCTTCCAGTCCCGGGGGGCCAGCGAGCAGTACTTC
>TRBV18|TRBJ1-6|-|-|12
CASSPPDSPLHF
TGTGCCAGCTCACCACCGGATTCACCCCTCCACTTT
>TRBV11-2|TRBJ2-3|-|TRBD2|16
CASSLGLAGSTDTQYF
TGTGCCAGCAGCTTGGGACTAGCGGGGAGCACAGATACGCAGTATTTT
>TRBV11-2|TRBJ2-3|-|-|15
CASSFVGGPADTQYF
TGTGCCAGCAGCTTTGTGGGGGGGCCAGCAGATACGCAGTATTTT
>TRBV5-1|TRBJ2-7|-|TRBD2|17
CASSLLTSEEGGNEQYF
TGCGCCAGCAGCTTGCTGACTAGCGAGGAGGGCGGCAACGAGCAGTACTTC
>TRBV4-2|TRBJ2-7|-|TRBD1|14
CASSQGQGAYEQYF
TGTGCCAGCAGCCAAGGACAGGGGGCCTACGAGCAGTACTTC
>TRBV6-2/TRBV6-3|TRBJ2-7|-|-|11
CASSSRSEQYF
TGTGCCAGCAGCTCACGCAGCGAGCAGTACTTC
>TRBV27|TRBJ1-1|-|TRBD1|13
CASKQQGSTEAFF
TGTGCCAGCAAGCAACAGGGGAGCACTGAAGCTTTCTTT
>TRBV28|TRBJ1-3|-|-|16
CASSIGQPISGNTIYF
TGTGCCAGCAGTATTGGACAGCCGATATCTGGAAACACCATATATTTT
>TRBV5-1|TRBJ2-3|-|TRBD1|15
CASSGTVPSTDTQYF
TGCGCCAGCAGCGGGACAGTCCCTAGCACAGATACGCAGTATTTT
>TRBV3-1/TRBV3-2|TRBJ2-3|-|TRBD2|20
CASSQDPSGGALTSTDTQYF
TGTGCCAGCAGCCAAGACCCTAGCGGGGGAGCGCTTACTAGCACAGATACGCAGTATTTT